This passage covers 4 T cell receptor beta chains from one sample sequenced in a study of cytomegalovirus exposure and HLA in healthy donors. PCR involved 60 Vbeta and 13 Jbeta primers. Libraries were prepared by immunoSEQ multiplex PCR; TCRdb keeps only in-frame clonotypes and omits some of them. This sample's table reports tens of thousands of clones. The sequencing input was PBMCs. These receptors all come from a female donor in good health and CMV-seronegative.

The rearrangement links TRBV18 to TRBJ2-7, with 15 bases matching TRBD2. The J segment lost 1 base and the V segment lost 4 bases, leaving 5 bases of the junction unmatched. The CDR3 spans 17 residues. Germline V gene sequence: CDR1 KGHSH, CDR2 LQKENI. This CDR3 is CASSRQGTSGRSYEQYF. CDR3 nucleotides: TGTGCCAGCTCACGACAGGGGACTAGCGGGAGGTCCTACGAGCAGTACTTC.

V and J are TRBV4-3 and TRBJ2-2, with TRBD2 matching 7 bases. CDR1 and CDR2 from the germline V gene are LGHNA and YSLEER. CDR3 length: 16 residues. V was clipped by 0 bases and J by 3 bases; unmatched bases: 4. CDR3 amino acids: CASSQDAGVHTGELFF. As DNA, the CDR3 is TGCGCCAGCAGCCAAGATGCGGGGGTCCACACCGGGGAGCTGTTTTTT.

This sequence joins TRBV4-2 and TRBJ2-3, with TRBD2 matching over 10 bases. The CDR3 is 15 amino acids. Trimming cost V 3 bases and J 2 bases; bases outside gene matches: 2. Germline V gene lookup returns CDR1 LGHNA and CDR2 YNFKEQ. The CDR3 DNA sequence: TGTGCCAGCAGCCACGGACTAGCGGTCACAGATACGCAGTATTTT. Its protein is CASSHGLAVTDTQYF.

This rearrangement joins TRBV29-1 to TRBJ1-1; perhaps TRBD1 as D (6 bases). The V end lost 4 bases, the J end lost 1 base, and 22 bases lay between the germline ends. The CDR3 totals 17 residues. The germline CDR1 and CDR2 sequences are SQVTM and ANQGSEA. The CDR3 DNA reads TGCAGCGTTGTCCCCCCAACAGGGAGGGTAAAGAACACTGAAGCTTTCTTT. It encodes CSVVPPTGRVKNTEAFF.